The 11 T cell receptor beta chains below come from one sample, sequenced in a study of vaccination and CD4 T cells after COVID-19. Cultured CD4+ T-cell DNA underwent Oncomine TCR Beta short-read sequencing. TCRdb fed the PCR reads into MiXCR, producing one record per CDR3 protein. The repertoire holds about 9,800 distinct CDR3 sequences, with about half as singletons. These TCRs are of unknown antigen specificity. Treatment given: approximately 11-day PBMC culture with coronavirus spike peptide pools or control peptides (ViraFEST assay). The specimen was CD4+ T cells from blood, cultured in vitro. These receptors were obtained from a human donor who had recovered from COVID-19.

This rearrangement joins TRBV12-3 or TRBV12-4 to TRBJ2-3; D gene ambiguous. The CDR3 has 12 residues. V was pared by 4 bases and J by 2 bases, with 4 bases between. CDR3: CASSSFTDTQYF. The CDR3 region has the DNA TGTGCCAGCAGTTCCTTCACAGATACGCAGTATTTT.

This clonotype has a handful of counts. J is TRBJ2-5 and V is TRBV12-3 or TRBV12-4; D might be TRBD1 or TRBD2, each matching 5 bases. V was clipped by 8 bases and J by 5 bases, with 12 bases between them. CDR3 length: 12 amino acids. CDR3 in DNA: TGTGCCAGCTCCTCGGGGACGGAGACCCAGTACTTC. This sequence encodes CASSSGTETQYF.

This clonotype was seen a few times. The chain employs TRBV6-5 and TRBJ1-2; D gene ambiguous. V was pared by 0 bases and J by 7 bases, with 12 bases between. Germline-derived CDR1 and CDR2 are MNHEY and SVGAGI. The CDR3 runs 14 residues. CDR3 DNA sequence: TGTGCCAGCAGTTACTCGCCGGATTCTGGTGGCTACACCTTC. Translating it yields CASSYSPDSGGYTF.

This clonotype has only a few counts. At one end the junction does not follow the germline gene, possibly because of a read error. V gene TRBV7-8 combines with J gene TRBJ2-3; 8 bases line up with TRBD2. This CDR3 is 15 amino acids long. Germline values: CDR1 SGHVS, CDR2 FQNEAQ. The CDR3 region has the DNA TGTGCCAGCAGCATAGCGGGGAAGGGGGGAGATACGCAGTATTTT. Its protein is CASSIAGKGGDTQYF.

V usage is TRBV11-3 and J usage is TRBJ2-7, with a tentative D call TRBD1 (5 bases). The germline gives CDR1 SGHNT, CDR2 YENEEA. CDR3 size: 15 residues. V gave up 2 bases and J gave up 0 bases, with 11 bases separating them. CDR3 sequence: CASSLWSQASYEQYF. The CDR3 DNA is TGTGCCAGCAGCTTATGGTCACAGGCCTCCTACGAGCAGTACTTC.

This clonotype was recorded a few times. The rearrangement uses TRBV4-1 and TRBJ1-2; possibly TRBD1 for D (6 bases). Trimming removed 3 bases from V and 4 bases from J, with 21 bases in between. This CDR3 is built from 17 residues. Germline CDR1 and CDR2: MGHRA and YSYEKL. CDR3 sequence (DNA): TGCGCCAGCAGCCACATTATGACAGGCCCGCTAGGCTATGGCTACACCTTC. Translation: CASSHIMTGPLGYGYTF.

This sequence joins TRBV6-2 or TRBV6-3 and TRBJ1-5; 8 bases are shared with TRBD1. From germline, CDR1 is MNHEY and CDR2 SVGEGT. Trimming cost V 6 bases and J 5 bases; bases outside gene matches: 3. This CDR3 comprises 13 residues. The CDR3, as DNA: TGTGCCAGCAGGGACAGGGCGTATCAGCCCCAGCATTTT. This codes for CASRDRAYQPQHF.

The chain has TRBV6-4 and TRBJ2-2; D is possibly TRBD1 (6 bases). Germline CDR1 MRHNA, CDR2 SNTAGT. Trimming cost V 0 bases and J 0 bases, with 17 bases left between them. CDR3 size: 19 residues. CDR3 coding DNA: TGTGCCAGCAGTGACTCGAGGGGGACCGTATTCGCGAACACCGGGGAGCTGTTTTTT. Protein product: CASSDSRGTVFANTGELFF.

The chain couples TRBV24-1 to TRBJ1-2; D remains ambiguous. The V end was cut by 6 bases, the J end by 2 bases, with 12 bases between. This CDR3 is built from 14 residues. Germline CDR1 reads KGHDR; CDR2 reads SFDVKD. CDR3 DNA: TGTGCCACCAGTCTTGAACCGCTAAACTATGGCTACACCTTC. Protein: CATSLEPLNYGYTF.

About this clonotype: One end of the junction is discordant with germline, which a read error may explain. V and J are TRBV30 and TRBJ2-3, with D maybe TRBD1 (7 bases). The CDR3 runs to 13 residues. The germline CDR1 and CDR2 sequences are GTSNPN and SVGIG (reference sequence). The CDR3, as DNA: TGTGCCCGGAGGGGGCGCGAGTCAGATACGCAGTATTTT. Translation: CARRGRESDTQYF.

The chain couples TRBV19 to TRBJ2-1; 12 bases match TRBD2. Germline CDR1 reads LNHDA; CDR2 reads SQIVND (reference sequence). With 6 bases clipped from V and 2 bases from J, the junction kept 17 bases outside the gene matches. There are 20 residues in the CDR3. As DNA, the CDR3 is TGTGCCAGTAGAACAGCGGGACTAGCGGGCGGATCCAATCCCTACAATGAGCAGTTCTTC. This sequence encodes CASRTAGLAGGSNPYNEQFF.